What follows is one T cell receptor (beta chain) and its context. The sample comes from a study of graft-versus-host responses after intestinal transplantation. Study information: Multivisceral, liver-intestinal, or isolated intestinal transplants were received by the recipients. Recipients across the board were started on anti-thymocyte globulin induction, then kept on tacrolimus and steroids for approximately three years.

The CDR3 is made up of 14 amino acids. From germline, CDR1 is LNHDA and CDR2 SQIVND (reference sequence). Trimming stripped 4 bases from V and 5 bases from J, with 14 bases between. Measured with immunoSEQ multiplex PCR; TCRdb has only the in-frame clones, and not every one. The sample shows 43,000 or so clones, roughly 91% of them seen only once. The TCR was taken from a human patient who received an intestinal transplant, so some T cells may come from the graft donor. The chain combines TRBV19 with TRBJ1-2; D is ambiguous. The sequences come from PBMCs, collected 750 to 800 days after a first intestinal transplant, on the day of a second. CDR3 sequence: CASSNPPGAYGYTF. The CDR3 nucleotides read TGTGCCAGTAGTAATCCCCCAGGAGCTTATGGCTACACCTTC.